These 23 T cell receptor beta chains were sequenced from one sample in a study of T cell responses to AZD1222 COVID-19 vaccine. TCRdb's table, derived via immunoSEQ multiplex PCR, lists solely in-frame clones and lacks some. The profile covers about 120,000 clones, with 92% appearing a single time and 1.7% taken by the ten largest. Sequences were derived from peripheral blood, sampled on day 0 of AZD1222 vaccination. The source is an adult in good health.

This chain uses TRBV10-3 with TRBJ1-1; maybe TRBD1 (6 bases). Trimming removed 3 bases from V and 2 bases from J, with 13 bases in between. Germline lookup yields CDR1 ENHRY and CDR2 SYGVKD. The CDR3 length is 15 residues. This CDR3 reads CAISDQPGTNTEAFF. The CDR3 coding sequence is TGTGCCATCAGTGATCAACCGGGGACAAACACTGAAGCTTTCTTT.

Notes on this clone: The junction differs from germline at one of its ends, possibly a read error. The chain joins TRBV7-9 to TRBJ2-3, with TRBD1 identical over 10 bases. CDR1 SEHNR and CDR2 FQNEAQ come from the germline V gene (reference sequence). CDR3 length: 13 amino acids. CDR3 sequence: CASSGLRQGAHYF. CDR3 nucleotide sequence: TGTGCCAGCAGCGGACTACGACAGGGGGCGCACTATTTT.

This chain uses TRBV6-5 with TRBJ2-7; weak D call: TRBD2 (6 bases). The CDR3 contains 15 residues. Trimming left V 6 bases short and J 0 bases short, with 15 bases between. Germline V gene data show CDR1 as MNHEY and CDR2 as SVGAGI. The CDR3 loop reads CASSPGLLSSYEQYV. The CDR3 DNA reads TGTGCCAGCAGCCCGGGACTTTTAAGCTCCTACGAGCAGTACGTC.

The chain joins TRBV3-1 (or the pseudogene TRBV3-2) to TRBJ1-1; 7 nucleotides match TRBD1. CDR1 LGHDT and CDR2 YNNKEL come from the germline V gene (reference sequence). The CDR3 is 14 residues long. V dropped 4 bases and J dropped 2; count of bases not matched to a gene: 4. The CDR3 bases are TGTGCCAGCAGCCTCGGACAGGCCAACACTGAAGCTTTCTTT. It codes for CASSLGQANTEAFF.

This chain links TRBV5-5 with TRBJ1-5; a weak D match, TRBD1 (5 bases). Deletions cut 4 bases from V and 5 bases from J, with 16 bases between. Germline CDR1 SGHKS, CDR2 YYEKEE (reference sequence). The CDR3 extends over 15 amino acids. The CDR3 nucleotides read TGTGCCAGCAGCGTAGGGACCCAAGGATATCAGCCCCAGCATTTT. This gives the protein CASSVGTQGYQPQHF.

This rearrangement joins TRBV10-1 to TRBJ2-1; a possible D gene is TRBD2 (5 bases). The CDR3 sequence is 15 residues long. Trimming shortened V by 7 bases and J by 5 bases, and 18 bases separated the two germline ends. Germline V gene data show CDR1 as WNHNN and CDR2 as SYGVQD (reference sequence). The CDR3 DNA reads TGCGCCAGCACCCCGAACGGTAGCGTAAACAATGAGCAGTTCTTC. Its protein product is CASTPNGSVNNEQFF.

V gene TRBV20-1 combines with J gene TRBJ2-5, with D unclear. The CDR3 sequence is 11 residues long. The ends were cut back, 2 bases at V and 5 bases at J, with 6 bases in the middle. The germline gives CDR1 DFQATT, CDR2 SNEGSKA (reference sequence). The CDR3 DNA reads TGCAGTGCTAGATTGGGGGAGACCCAGTACTTC. Its protein is CSARLGETQYF.

This clone was observed a handful of times. The chain links TRBV10-3 to TRBJ1-1; possible D gene TRBD1, 5 bases. This CDR3 region has 17 residues. V lost 0 bases and J lost 2, with 16 bases in between. Germline CDR1 and CDR2: ENHRY and SYGVKD. The CDR3 loop is CAISESVIRRGNTEAFF. CDR3 DNA sequence: TGTGCCATCAGTGAGTCTGTTATAAGGAGGGGAAACACTGAAGCTTTCTTT.

The rearrangement uses TRBV5-1 and TRBJ2-1; D is unresolved. The V gene lost 3 bases and the J gene lost 8 bases, with 18 bases spanning the gap. The CDR3 contains 15 residues. In germline, CDR1 is SGHRS, CDR2 YFSETQ. CDR3 residues: CASSSGSILVDEQFF. For the CDR3, the DNA is TGCGCCAGCAGCTCCGGGTCAATTCTTGTGGATGAGCAGTTCTTC.

The chain has TRBV10-1 and TRBJ1-1; tentative D call: TRBD1 (5 bases). Germline V gene sequence: CDR1 WNHNN, CDR2 SYGVQD (reference sequence). V was clipped by 4 bases and J by 4 bases, with 13 bases between them. This CDR3 has 14 amino acids. For the CDR3, the DNA is TGCGCCAGCAGTGTGAATCGACAGAGCACTGAAGCTTTCTTT. It yields the protein CASSVNRQSTEAFF.

The V and J genes are TRBV4-1 and TRBJ2-7, with D perhaps TRBD1 or TRBD2 (6 bases each). CDR1 is MGHRA and CDR2 is YSYEKL in the germline V gene. Between the trimmed V and J ends, which lost 1 base and 3 bases, there was a span of 13 bases. The CDR3 is made up of 15 amino acids. The CDR3 sequence: CASSQGVRGDYEQYV. The CDR3 DNA reads TGCGCCAGCAGCCAAGGGGTTAGGGGGGACTACGAGCAGTACGTC.

DNA for the CDR3: TGTGCCATCAGTGAGTCGAACGGACAGGGGTATCAGCCCCAGCATTTT. This encodes CAISESNGQGYQPQHF. The chain links TRBV10-3 to TRBJ1-5; 9 bases line up with TRBD1. Germline CDR1 and CDR2: ENHRY and SYGVKD. This CDR3 region has 16 residues. The junction had 5 bases not matched to a gene; V was cut back by 0 bases and J by 5 bases.

This clone has just one count. This rearrangement joins TRBV5-1 to TRBJ2-5; 11 bases match TRBD1. J lost 4 bases, V lost 3 bases, and 2 bases had no gene match. CDR3 length: 14 residues. CDR1 and CDR2 (germline): SGHRS, YFSETQ. The CDR3 sequence is CASSWGTGGETQYF. CDR3 sequence (DNA): TGCGCCAGCAGCTGGGGGACAGGGGGAGAGACCCAGTACTTC.

The rearrangement links TRBV10-3 to TRBJ1-3; D is uncertain. Germline V gene data show CDR1 as ENHRY and CDR2 as SYGVKD. The CDR3 consists of 13 residues. Trimming removed 7 bases at V and 1 base at J, with 8 bases between. The CDR3 DNA is TGTGCCATCAAACGGGAGTCTGGAAACACCATATATTTT. It is translated as CAIKRESGNTIYF.

In DNA form, the CDR3 reads TGTGCCAGTAGCCCTGGGGGGGGCACTGAAGCTTTCTTT. Its protein product is CASSPGGGTEAFF. V is TRBV19 and J is TRBJ1-1; D is perhaps TRBD1 (5 bases). The CDR3 covers 13 residues. V dropped 6 bases and J dropped 4 bases, with 12 bases sitting between them. Germline assignment: CDR1 LNHDA and CDR2 SQIVND (reference sequence).

The chain uses TRBV2 and TRBJ1-6; 9 bases are shared with TRBD1. CDR1 and CDR2 (germline): SNHLY, FYNNEI. After removal of 1 base from V and 9 bases from J, the junction contained 7 bases not matched to a gene. This CDR3 is built from 16 residues. CDR3 protein: CASSEEQLQGASPLHF. The CDR3 DNA is TGTGCCAGCAGTGAAGAACAGCTACAGGGGGCTTCACCCCTCCACTTT.

The rearrangement uses TRBV18 and TRBJ2-3, with D possibly TRBD1 on 6 matching bases. Germline CDR1 KGHSH, CDR2 LQKENI. V was cut by 8 bases and J by 2 bases, with 14 bases left in between. CDR3 length: 14 amino acids. Here the CDR3 reads CASGGQPDTDTQYF. As DNA, the CDR3 is TGTGCCAGCGGCGGACAGCCAGACACAGATACGCAGTATTTT.

The gene calls are TRBV7-9 and TRBJ1-2, with D uncertain. CDR3 length: 14 amino acids. Looked up from germline, CDR1 is SEHNR and CDR2 is FQNEAQ (reference sequence). Trimming stripped 1 base from V and 4 bases from J, with 10 bases between. The CDR3 here is CASSLETDRYGYTF. Here the CDR3 DNA reads TGTGCCAGCAGCTTAGAAACCGACCGCTATGGCTACACCTTC.

The chain links TRBV7-2 to TRBJ2-3; D not certain. V was pared by 3 bases and J by 0 bases, with 10 bases between. The CDR3 runs 15 residues. Germline V gives CDR1 SGHTA, CDR2 FQGNSA. In nucleotides, the CDR3 is TGTGCCAGCAGCTTCGTGGGGTCTAGCACAGATACGCAGTATTTT. This sequence encodes CASSFVGSSTDTQYF. Drawing the rest from reference TRBV7-2 and TRBJ2-3, the complete variable domain is GAGVSQSPSNKVTEKGKDVELRCDPISGHTALYWYRQSLGQGLEFLIYFQGNSAPDKSGLPSDRFSAERTGGSVSTLTIQRTQQEDSAVYLCASSFVGSSTDTQYFGPGTRLTVL.

The rearrangement uses TRBV7-2 and TRBJ1-1, with D uncertain. The CDR3 loop spans 13 amino acids. V lost 5 bases to trimming and J lost 8 bases, with 15 bases between them. CDR1 and CDR2 (germline): SGHTA, FQGNSA. The CDR3 region is CASSPHFAGEAFF. The CDR3 DNA sequence: TGTGCCAGCAGCCCGCACTTCGCGGGAGAAGCTTTCTTT.

The chain combines TRBV3-1 (or the pseudogene TRBV3-2) with TRBJ2-5, with D tentatively TRBD2 (6 bases). V was shortened by 4 bases and J by 5 bases, with 11 bases between the two germline ends. CDR1 LGHDT and CDR2 YNNKEL come from the germline V gene (reference sequence). The CDR3 runs to 13 residues. CDR3 protein: CASSLEGGETQYF. The CDR3, as DNA: TGTGCCAGCAGCCTAGAGGGAGGTGAGACCCAGTACTTC.

The V call is TRBV19, the J call TRBJ2-5, with D uncertain. With 3 bases removed from V and 5 bases from J, the gap between germline ends came to 13 bases. This CDR3 region has 14 residues. Germline CDR1 LNHDA, CDR2 SQIVND (reference sequence). As DNA, the CDR3 is TGTGCCAGTAGTATCGCAGGTATTTGGGAGACCCAGTACTTC. Translated: CASSIAGIWETQYF.

V is TRBV30 and J is TRBJ1-5, with TRBD1 identical over 8 bases. The germline CDR1 and CDR2 sequences are GTSNPN and SVGIG (reference sequence). The CDR3 runs to 13 residues. The J segment lost 5 bases and the V segment lost 3 bases, leaving 3 bases of the junction unmatched. Here the CDR3 reads CAWSRGQDQPQHF. Written as DNA, the CDR3 is TGTGCCTGGAGCAGGGGGCAGGATCAGCCCCAGCATTTT.